Listed below are T cell receptor beta chains from one sample, sequenced in a study of T cell repertoires and HLA-DP antigens. Their antigen targets remain unknown. Repertoires were generated with immunoSEQ multiplex PCR, while TCRdb's copy carries only in-frame clones and drops some. The sample lists approximately 89,000 clones, approximately 86% occurring once. The source material was CD4+ T cells from PBMCs. The source of these receptors is a man aged 45-65 years in good health and CMV-seronegative. CDR3s include the opening cysteine and the closing phenylalanine or tryptophan. A D gene is named only where the DNA matches it firmly. Not all rows give a size; the values are once, few, many and, for expanded clones, a class.

V gene: TRBV20-1; clone size: -; J gene: TRBJ1-1; D gene: -; CDR3 DNA: TGCAGTGCTAGGGAAGATATTGAAGCTTTCTTT; CDR3 protein: CSAREDIEAFF
V gene: TRBV7-2; clone size: -; J gene: TRBJ2-5; D gene: TRBD1; CDR3 DNA: TGTGCCAGCAGCTTAGGGCCAGGGGGCGGAGAGACCCAGTACTTC; CDR3 protein: CASSLGPGGGETQYF
V gene: TRBV4-3; clone size: -; J gene: TRBJ1-6; D gene: -; CDR3 DNA: TGCGCCAGCAGCCAAGGGCGGTTGAGTAATTCACCCCTCCACTTT; CDR3 protein: CASSQGRLSNSPLHF
V gene: TRBV11-1; clone size: -; J gene: TRBJ2-5; D gene: TRBD2; CDR3 DNA: TGTGCCAGCAGCCCGAGTGTAGCGGGTTTAGAGACCCAGTACTTC; CDR3 protein: CASSPSVAGLETQYF
V gene: TRBV6-5; clone size: many; J gene: TRBJ2-5; D gene: TRBD1; CDR3 DNA: TGTGCCAGCAGATGGTCGAGGACAGGGAAAGAGACCCAGTACTTC; CDR3 protein: CASRWSRTGKETQYF
V gene: TRBV4-3; clone size: -; J gene: TRBJ1-1; D gene: TRBD1; CDR3 DNA: TGCGCCAGCAGCCGACTAGACAGGGGCGCCCCGAAAGCTTTCTTT; CDR3 protein: CASSRLDRGAPKAFF
V gene: TRBV30; clone size: -; J gene: TRBJ1-5; D gene: -; CDR3 DNA: TGTGCCTGGAGCAGAAGGGCGGGAGGCAATCAGCCCCAGCATTTT; CDR3 protein: CAWSRRAGGNQPQHF
V gene: TRBV9; clone size: -; J gene: TRBJ1-1; D gene: TRBD1; CDR3 DNA: TGTGCCAGCAGCGCGGGACAGGGGGCAATGAACACTGAAGCTTTCTTT; CDR3 protein: CASSAGQGAMNTEAFF
V gene: TRBV10-1; clone size: -; J gene: TRBJ2-1; D gene: TRBD1; CDR3 DNA: TGCGCCAGCAGTGAGTCCGGGACAGGGGGCTATGAGCAGTTCTTC; CDR3 protein: CASSESGTGGYEQFF
V gene: TRBV6-1; clone size: -; J gene: TRBJ1-5; D gene: -; CDR3 DNA: TGTGCCAGCACCGAGGGCGGCTATAGCAATCAGCCCCAGCATTTT; CDR3 protein: CASTEGGYSNQPQHF
V gene: TRBV5-4; clone size: -; J gene: TRBJ1-2; D gene: TRBD1; CDR3 DNA: TGTGCCAGCAGCGCAGCCGGTGTGGGACAGTTGTATGGCTACACCTTC; CDR3 protein: CASSAAGVGQLYGYTF
V gene: TRBV7-6; clone size: once; J gene: TRBJ1-1; D gene: -; CDR3 DNA: TGTGCCAGCAGCTTAATGTCAGGAAACACTGAAGCTTTCTTT; CDR3 protein: CASSLMSGNTEAFF
V gene: TRBV7-3; clone size: -; J gene: TRBJ2-7; D gene: -; CDR3 DNA: TGTGCCAGCAGCTTAGGGCGGAACTCCTACGAGCAGTACTTC; CDR3 protein: CASSLGRNSYEQYF
V gene: TRBV18; clone size: -; J gene: TRBJ1-3; D gene: -; CDR3 DNA: TGTGCCAGCTCGACGGGGGGCAACTCTGGAAACACCATATATTTT; CDR3 protein: CASSTGGNSGNTIYF
V gene: TRBV11-2; clone size: -; J gene: TRBJ1-1; D gene: TRBD1; CDR3 DNA: TGTGCCAGCAGCTTAGCGACAGGGGGCAACACTGAAGCTTTCTTT; CDR3 protein: CASSLATGGNTEAFF
V gene: TRBV5-4; clone size: -; J gene: TRBJ2-3; D gene: TRBD2; CDR3 DNA: TGTGCCAGCAGCTCTTCTAGCGGTAGCACAGATACGCAGTATTTT; CDR3 protein: CASSSSSGSTDTQYF
V gene: TRBV6-5; clone size: -; J gene: TRBJ2-2; D gene: TRBD2; CDR3 DNA: TGTGCCAGCAGTCCGGGACTAGCAAGTACCGGGGAGCTGTTTTTT; CDR3 protein: CASSPGLASTGELFF
V gene: TRBV9; clone size: -; J gene: TRBJ2-6; D gene: TRBD2; CDR3 DNA: TGTGCCAGCACTAGCGGGACTCTTGGGGCCAACGTCCTGACTTTC; CDR3 protein: CASTSGTLGANVLTF
V gene: TRBV2; clone size: -; J gene: TRBJ2-5; D gene: -; CDR3 DNA: TGTGCCAGCAGTGGGCTGGACCAAGAGACCCAGTACTTC; CDR3 protein: CASSGLDQETQYF
V gene: TRBV2; clone size: -; J gene: TRBJ2-7; D gene: TRBD1; CDR3 DNA: TGTGCCAGCAACCGACAGGGGGCCGGGTACGAGCAGTACTTC; CDR3 protein: CASNRQGAGYEQYF
V gene: TRBV28; clone size: -; J gene: TRBJ1-2; D gene: -; CDR3 DNA: TGTGCCAGCAGTTGGGATTACGTCTATGGCTACACCTTC; CDR3 protein: CASSWDYVYGYTF
V gene: TRBV6-5; clone size: -; J gene: TRBJ2-7; D gene: -; CDR3 DNA: TGTGCCAGCAGAAACTCAGGAGCAAGGGAGCAGTACTTC; CDR3 protein: CASRNSGAREQYF